This is a list of T cell receptor beta chains from one sample in a study of cytomegalovirus exposure and HLA in healthy donors. This table comes from immunoSEQ multiplex PCR, and its TCRdb copy is limited to in-frame clones, with some not included. The sample consists of 150,000 to 200,000 clones, about three quarters of them appearing once. The sequenced sample was PBMCs. The receptors shown here come from a young man in good health and CMV-seropositive. CDR3s include the opening cysteine and the closing phenylalanine or tryptophan. D genes are given only for firm matches. Where a row states a size, it is once, few, many or the class of an expanded clone; other rows omit it.

d_call j_call clone_size cdr3_length v_call cdr3_aa cdr3_nt
NA TRBJ1-1 NA 13 TRBV10-1 CASREDSFTEAFF TGCGCCAGCAGGGAAGACAGTTTCACTGAAGCTTTCTTT
NA TRBJ2-7 once 14 TRBV7-2 CASSNPPLFEEQYF TGTGCCAGCAGCAATCCTCCCCTATTTGAGGAGCAGTACTTC
NA TRBJ1-1 few 14 TRBV6-1 CASSEGPTNTEAFF TGTGCCAGCAGTGAGGGCCCAACAAACACTGAAGCTTTCTTT
TRBD1 TRBJ1-3 NA 18 TRBV28 CASSSGQGFPLSGNTIYF TGTGCCAGCAGTTCGGGACAGGGGTTCCCCCTCTCTGGAAACACCATATATTTT
NA TRBJ1-5 NA 16 TRBV7-9 CASSFASGGGVQPQHF TGTGCCAGCAGCTTTGCCTCCGGGGGAGGTGTTCAGCCCCAGCATTTT
TRBD1 TRBJ1-1 NA 15 TRBV28 CASSPYRGLGTEAFF TGTGCCAGCAGTCCCTACAGGGGGCTTGGCACTGAAGCTTTCTTT
NA TRBJ2-5 NA 11 TRBV25-1 CASSSLETQYF TGTGCCAGCAGTTCACTCGAGACCCAGTACTTC
TRBD2 TRBJ2-5 NA 13 TRBV12-5 CASGVAGEETQYF TGTGCTAGTGGAGTAGCGGGAGAAGAGACCCAGTACTTC
NA TRBJ1-2 NA 12 TRBV29-1 CGVSGQLYGYTF TGCGGCGTGTCAGGACAGCTTTATGGCTACACCTTC
NA TRBJ2-5 NA 14 TRBV28 CASSLSGSAGTQYF TGTGCCAGCAGTTTATCGGGATCGGCAGGGACCCAGTACTTC
NA TRBJ2-7 NA 14 TRBV19 CASSMPGTSHEQYF TGTGCCAGTAGTATGCCAGGGACATCACACGAGCAGTACTTC
TRBD2 TRBJ2-5 NA 15 TRBV7-2 CASSSRAGARETQYF TGTGCCAGCAGCTCGCGAGCGGGAGCTCGGGAGACCCAGTACTTC
TRBD2 TRBJ2-3 NA 17 TRBV4-2 CASSQVGRESHTDTQYF TGTGCCAGCAGCCAAGTAGGGCGGGAGTCCCACACAGATACGCAGTATTTT
NA TRBJ1-6 NA 14 TRBV30 CAWRQLDWNSPLHF TGTGCCTGGAGACAACTAGATTGGAATTCACCCCTCCACTTT
NA TRBJ2-7 NA 11 TRBV29-1 CSAVQGYEQYF TGCAGCGCCGTACAGGGTTACGAGCAGTACTTC
NA TRBJ1-5 few 14 TRBV6-5 CASSDALPSQPQHF TGTGCCAGCAGTGATGCGCTCCCCTCCCAGCCCCAGCATTTT
TRBD1 TRBJ1-2 NA 16 TRBV12-5 CASGLGTAFANYGYTF TGTGCTAGTGGCCTAGGGACAGCGTTTGCTAACTATGGCTACACCTTC
TRBD2 TRBJ2-7 NA 14 TRBV6-5 CASRRSGRAYEQYF TGTGCCAGCAGACGGAGCGGGAGGGCCTACGAGCAGTACTTC
NA TRBJ2-5 NA 13 TRBV19 CASSPSLAETQYF TGTGCCAGTAGTCCATCATTGGCAGAGACCCAGTACTTC
TRBD1 TRBJ1-1 NA 13 TRBV27 CASSFGQGGSAFF TGTGCCAGCAGTTTCGGACAGGGGGGATCCGCTTTCTTT
TRBD1 TRBJ1-1 NA 14 TRBV5-6 CASSHGDRGTEAFF TGTGCCAGCAGCCACGGCGACAGGGGCACTGAAGCTTTCTTT
NA TRBJ2-7 NA 15 TRBV4-1 CASSQGTASSYEQYF TGCGCCAGCAGCCAAGGGACAGCGAGCTCCTACGAGCAGTACTTC
NA TRBJ2-7 NA 14 TRBV7-6 CASSIAVSSYEQYF TGTGCCAGCAGCATAGCGGTGAGCTCCTACGAGCAGTACTTC
NA TRBJ2-1 NA 13 TRBV7-8 CASRPGALNEQFF TGTGCCAGCAGACCCGGAGCTCTCAATGAGCAGTTCTTC
TRBD2 TRBJ2-3 NA 17 TRBV4-2 CASSQDRGTISPDTQYF TGTGCCAGCAGCCAAGATCGTGGGACTATAAGTCCAGATACGCAGTATTTT